This T cell receptor (beta chain) was recovered during a study of blood T cells in healthy people across ages (dated by TCRdb to between 2014 and 2016). Regarding the study in general: In model experiments, template switching captured roughly one uniquely barcoded TCR beta cDNA molecule for every two T cells. The study measured age-related changes in TCR beta repertoire diversity using deep sequencing normalized with unique cDNA molecular identifiers. The donors were split into four age groups: young (average around 15 years), middle-aged (39), aged (over 55) and long-lived (approximately 89). To avoid experimental bias, donors of different ages were randomly spread across the sequencing lanes. For two donors (one aged 18 to 29 and one aged 80 or older), the study analyzed two additional independent replicas of 1 million unique cDNA reads from the same blood draw. General findings and caveats noted by the study authors: Observed TCR beta diversity per million T cells fell roughly linearly with age, and a significant reduction was already apparent by age around 40. The CMV infection status of donors was not known, potentially confounding age-related changes in expanded clonotypes. Compared with the aged group, the long-lived group had more naive CD4+ T cells, fewer expanded clones and increased TCR diversity, suggesting age selection. A strong correlation was found between observed TCR beta diversity and the percentage of naive T cells measured by flow cytometry. Since profiling was done on bulk unsorted PBMCs, naive and antigen-experienced compartments could not be conclusively compared. Estimates of total diversity based on one million sequenced T cells were considered lower bounds and underestimates.

The library was produced with 5' RACE. A second PCR of roughly 6 to 11 cycles was run with a J-beta primer mix and a sample-barcoded 5' primer. A unique molecular identifier was introduced onto each TCR beta cDNA molecule by a template-switch 5' adaptor carrying 12 random nucleotides. At least 2.5 million CDR3-containing paired-end reads were obtained from each sample. The Mint cDNA synthesis kit, primed by a TRBC-specific oligonucleotide, was used to synthesize first-strand cDNA from all RNA. After uracil-DNA glycosylase treatment, a first 18-cycle PCR used universal primers M1SS and BC2_uni_R on all cDNA. Per the original workflow: Normalization of each sample was performed by random selection of 1 million high-quality reads, each carrying a distinct molecular identifier. Reads with shared molecular identifiers were discarded instead of being binned into consensus sequences. MiTCR, run with a Q25 quality threshold and the strictest error-elimination algorithm, handled CDR3 identification, clonotype clustering and error correction. A nonparametric unseen species model with Euler transformation was used to estimate a lower bound on total TCR beta diversity. TCRdb reprocessed the public reads (quality trimming at Q25 with fastp, clone calling with MiXCR) and kept in-frame beta chains. Each entry is one CDR3 protein sequence, shown with its most common DNA and genes. The authors' filters were not applied to this entry. For this sample there are 1.5 million to 2 million distinct CDR3 sequences; roughly two fifths appear just once. The ten largest clones represent 23% of the sample.

The CDR1 and CDR2 encoded by the germline V gene are MNHNS and SASEGT. CDR3 length: 14 amino acids, cysteine to phenylalanine. Only the CDR3 part of the read is kept: 42 bases, read in frame from the first base. V drops 7 bases and J drops 6 bases, leaving 16 bases in between. This clonotype was seen only a few times. Its antigen target is currently unknown. Base qualities are not at hand, and no much larger clone is one base apart. Systemically healthy Caucasian individuals from Russia, some 40 in total and aged roughly 6 to 95 years, were included as donors. Each donor gave approximately 10 milliliters of peripheral blood, collected into EDTA-treated Vacutainer tubes. Ficoll-Paque density-gradient centrifugation was used to isolate PBMCs, with at least 7 million per sample. Total RNA, at least 5 micrograms per sample, was extracted from PBMCs with Trizol reagent. For every donor, an aliquot of PBMCs went through flow cytometry to measure the percentages of naive CD45RAhigh/CD27high T cells.

Sequenced sample: blood. The sequence joins TRBV6-1 to TRBJ1-5; the D gene is perhaps TRBD1, from 6 matching bases. The receptor's source is a human donor in good health. CDR3 reads: CASTAGGTGQPQHF. The DNA sequence reads TGTGCCAGCACGGCCGGGGGCACGGGTCAGCCCCAGCATTTT.